The 2 T cell receptor beta chains below come from one sample, sequenced in a study of cytomegalovirus exposure and HLA in healthy donors. PCR amplification relied on 60 Vbeta primers (plus 13 Jbeta primers). Profiled with immunoSEQ multiplex PCR; TCRdb holds only in-frame clones, not every one. This listing includes tens of thousands of clones. Sequencing input: PBMCs. The receptors were sampled from a female donor in good health and CMV-seropositive.

The CDR3 coding sequence is TGCGCCAGCAGCGGGCAGGGTTTAGACACTGAAGCTTTCTTT. Translated: CASSGQGLDTEAFF. The chain links TRBV5-1 to TRBJ1-1, with D perhaps matching TRBD1 (5 bases). The length of the CDR3 is 14 residues. Trimming removed 4 bases at V and 3 bases at J, with 13 bases between. Per germline, CDR1 SGHRS and CDR2 YFSETQ.

The chain employs TRBV7-2 and TRBJ1-1, with D hard to call. Germline V gene lookup returns CDR1 SGHTA and CDR2 FQGNSA. Between the trimmed V and J ends, which lost 3 bases and 4 bases, there was a span of 9 bases. There are 13 residues in the CDR3. CDR3 sequence (DNA): TGTGCCAGCAGCTTTTCCGAGGTCACTGAAGCTTTCTTT. Its translation is CASSFSEVTEAFF. Based on the CDR3 plus reference TRBV7-2 and TRBJ1-1, the full variable domain is GAGVSQSPSNKVTEKGKDVELRCDPISGHTALYWYRQSLGQGLEFLIYFQGNSAPDKSGLPSDRFSAERTGGSVSTLTIQRTQQEDSAVYLCASSFSEVTEAFFGQGTRLTVV.